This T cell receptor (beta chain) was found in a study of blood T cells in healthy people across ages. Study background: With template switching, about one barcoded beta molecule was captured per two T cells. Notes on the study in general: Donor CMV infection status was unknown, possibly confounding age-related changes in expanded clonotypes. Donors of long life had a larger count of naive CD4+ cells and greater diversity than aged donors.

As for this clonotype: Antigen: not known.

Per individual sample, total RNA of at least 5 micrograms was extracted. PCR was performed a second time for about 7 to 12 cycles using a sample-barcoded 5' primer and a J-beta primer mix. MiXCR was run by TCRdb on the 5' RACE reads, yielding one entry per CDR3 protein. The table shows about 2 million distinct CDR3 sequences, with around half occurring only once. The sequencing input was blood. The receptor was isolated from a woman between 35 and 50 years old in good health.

The DNA of the CDR3 is TGTGCCAGCAGTTGGGGTTGGGGACAGGGGTCCAGGAACACTGAAGCTTTCTTT. Encoded protein: CASSWGWGQGSRNTEAFF. V gene TRBV28 combines with J gene TRBJ1-1; 10 bases align to TRBD1. CDR1 is MDHEN, CDR2 SYDVKM, per germline. V shed 4 bases, J shed 1 base, and the junction held 12 bases outside the gene matches. This CDR3 contains 18 residues.